Listed here are 24 T cell receptor beta chains from one sample, sequenced in a study of control samples from healthy donors and cancer patients. Profiling relied on immunoSEQ multiplex PCR, and the TCRdb table lists in-frame clones only, not all of them. The sample contains some 130,000 clones, approximately 92% of which appear only once. The material sequenced was blood. These receptors were collected from a woman aged 50 to 60 in good health.

The genes are TRBV4-1 and TRBJ1-1; D might be TRBD1 (5 bases). The V end was cut by 3 bases, the J end by 3 bases, with 14 bases between. Germline CDR1 reads MGHRA; CDR2 reads YSYEKL. The CDR3 sequence is 15 residues long. Here the CDR3 reads CASSQGTLGDTEAFF. DNA of the CDR3: TGCGCCAGCAGCCAGGGGACTCTGGGGGACACTGAAGCTTTCTTT.

The V call is TRBV30, the J call TRBJ1-4; no definite D call. V gave up 0 bases and J gave up 8 bases, with 10 bases separating them. The CDR3 consists of 13 residues. CDR1 and CDR2 from the germline V gene are GTSNPN and SVGIG (reference sequence). The CDR3 bases are TGTGCCTGGAGTGTATACGGGAGGGAAAAACTGTTTTTT. It translates to CAWSVYGREKLFF.

The J gene is TRBJ2-5, the V gene TRBV12-2. TRBV12-2 is marked as a pseudogene. The CDR3 loop spans 14 amino acids. The CDR3 sequence: CASRLGGNQETQYF. The CDR3 region has the DNA TGTGCAAGTCGCTTAGGGGGAAACCAAGAGACCCAGTACTTC.

The chain has TRBV28 and TRBJ2-3, with D hard to call. The CDR3 is 12 amino acids. Between the trimmed V and J ends, which lost 6 bases and 4 bases, there was a span of 8 bases. Germline lookup yields CDR1 MDHEN and CDR2 SYDVKM. CDR3 in DNA: TGTGCCAGCAGCCTCAACCCAGATACGCAGTATTTT. It translates to CASSLNPDTQYF.

The J gene is TRBJ1-1, the V gene TRBV7-9; TRBD1 is a possible D gene (5 bases). V lost 5 bases and J 1 base, leaving 17 bases between the germline ends. The CDR3 sequence is 16 residues long. CDR1 and CDR2 (germline): SEHNR, FQNEAQ (reference sequence). DNA for the CDR3: TGTGCCAGCAGCGCCCGCGCTGGACATCAGAACACTGAAGCTTTCTTT. Translation: CASSARAGHQNTEAFF.

The chain carries TRBV27 and TRBJ2-7; D possibly corresponds to TRBD1 (5 bases). V shed 5 bases and J shed 6 bases, with 11 bases lying between them. Germline assignment: CDR1 MNHEY and CDR2 SMNVEV (reference sequence). This CDR3 region has 12 residues. This CDR3 is CASSPRQREQYF. CDR3 DNA: TGTGCCAGCAGTCCCAGACAGCGCGAGCAGTACTTC.

This clone was recorded once. This rearrangement joins TRBV25-1 to TRBJ1-2, with D tentatively TRBD1 (6 bases). The CDR3 is 14 amino acids. Germline values: CDR1 MGHDK, CDR2 SYGVNS. V lost 6 bases and J lost 4, with 15 bases in between. The CDR3 sequence: CASRATGKLYGYTF. The CDR3 nucleotides are TGTGCCAGCAGGGCGACAGGAAAACTCTATGGCTACACCTTC.

V and J are TRBV19 and TRBJ1-1, with D perhaps TRBD1 (5 bases). There are 13 residues in the CDR3. The ends were cut back, 7 bases at V and 8 bases at J, with 17 bases in the middle. Germline V gene data show CDR1 as LNHDA and CDR2 as SQIVND (reference sequence). The CDR3 bases are TGTGCCAGTACCCCTCGGGGGACTGGCGAAGCTTTCTTT. Amino acid sequence: CASTPRGTGEAFF.

This clone has just one count. This sequence joins TRBV7-9 and TRBJ2-2; TRBD1 aligns across 7 bases. The CDR3 spans 15 residues. The V gene's germline CDR1 is SEHNR and CDR2 FQNEAQ (reference sequence). The trim removed 6 bases at V and 2 bases at J, leaving 6 bases unmatched. CDR3 amino acids: CASRQQGPNTGELFF. CDR3 coding DNA: TGTGCCAGCAGGCAACAGGGGCCAAACACCGGGGAGCTGTTTTTT. The entire variable domain, with the rest obtained from reference TRBV7-9 and TRBJ2-2, is as follows: DTGVSQNPRHKITKRGQNVTFRCDPISEHNRLYWYRQTLGQGPEFLTYFQNEAQLEKSRLLSDRFSAERPKGSFSTLEIQRTEQGDSAMYLCASRQQGPNTGELFFGEGSRLTVL.

The chain links TRBV19 to TRBJ1-2; the D is unclear. Germline CDR1 is LNHDA and CDR2 is SQIVND (reference sequence). This CDR3 comprises 14 residues. With 4 bases removed from V and 7 bases from J, the gap between germline ends came to 16 bases. The CDR3 nucleotides read TGTGCCAGTAGTACATCCCGGAGCAATGGTGGCTACACCTTC. It is translated as CASSTSRSNGGYTF.

The genes are TRBV9 and TRBJ1-6; 8 bases map to TRBD1. The CDR3 covers 14 residues. V was clipped by 4 bases and J by 8 bases; unmatched bases: 5. Looked up from germline, CDR1 is SGDLS and CDR2 is YYNGEE. The CDR3 coding sequence is TGTGCCAGCAGCCCGGACAGGGCGGATTCACCCCTCCACTTT. This gives the protein CASSPDRADSPLHF.

This sequence joins TRBV20-1 and TRBJ1-2; 8 positions agree with TRBD1. This CDR3 is built from 16 residues. J was trimmed by 0 bases and V by 3 bases; bases with no gene match: 9. Germline CDR1 is DFQATT and CDR2 is SNEGSKA (reference sequence). This CDR3 reads CSASSDRVPANYGYTF. The CDR3 DNA reads TGCAGTGCTAGTTCGGACAGGGTTCCTGCTAACTATGGCTACACCTTC.

This clone has only one observation. V and J are TRBV12-3 or TRBV12-4 and TRBJ2-1; D perhaps matches TRBD2 (7 bases). V was trimmed by 3 bases and J by 9 bases, leaving 12 bases between them. The CDR3 length is 13 residues. Written as DNA, the CDR3 is TGTGCCAGCAGTTTTGGGGGGGCCGGTGAGCAGTTCTTC. Amino acid sequence: CASSFGGAGEQFF.

The chain couples TRBV5-1 to TRBJ2-1; 7 bases fit TRBD2. The trim removed 2 bases at V and 7 bases at J, leaving 3 bases unmatched. Per the germline V gene, CDR1 is SGHRS and CDR2 is YFSETQ. The CDR3 sequence is 13 residues long. The CDR3 loop is CASSFAGVNEQFF. DNA of the CDR3: TGCGCCAGCAGCTTTGCGGGAGTAAATGAGCAGTTCTTC.

The rearrangement links TRBV18 to TRBJ2-1, with D hard to call. This CDR3 is built from 13 residues. Germline CDR1 and CDR2: KGHSH and LQKENI. Deletions cut 1 base from V and 6 bases from J, with 7 bases between. The CDR3 is CASSPRRSNEQFF. The CDR3, as DNA: TGTGCCAGCTCACCACGCCGTTCCAATGAGCAGTTCTTC.

J is TRBJ2-5 and V is TRBV3-1 (or the pseudogene TRBV3-2); TRBD1 aligns across 9 bases. The J segment lost 5 bases and the V segment lost 1 base, leaving 5 bases of the junction unmatched. Germline CDR1 is LGHDT and CDR2 is YNNKEL (reference sequence). CDR3 length: 15 residues. The CDR3 bases are TGTGCCAGCAGCCAAGGGCCCACAGGGGGCGAGACCCAGTACTTC. This gives the protein CASSQGPTGGETQYF.

The V call is TRBV9, the J call TRBJ1-5, with D perhaps TRBD1 (6 bases). V lost 2 bases, J lost 3 bases, and 9 bases lay in between. Germline CDR1 SGDLS, CDR2 YYNGEE. The CDR3 is 14 amino acids. The CDR3 DNA sequence: TGTGCCAGCAGCGTGGGGGCAGACAATCAGCCCCAGCATTTT. Translating it yields CASSVGADNQPQHF.

The chain combines TRBV2 with TRBJ2-7; 8 positions agree with TRBD1. This CDR3 has 13 residues. From germline, CDR1 is SNHLY and CDR2 FYNNEI. V was clipped by 4 bases and J by 7 bases; unmatched bases: 6. CDR3: CASSGTGLGEQYF. The CDR3 DNA sequence: TGTGCCAGCAGTGGGACAGGGCTGGGGGAGCAGTACTTC.

The V call is TRBV27, the J call TRBJ2-2, with 8 bases aligning to TRBD1. This CDR3 has 13 residues. After removal of 8 bases from V and 1 base from J, the junction contained 0 bases not matched to a gene. Germline loops: CDR1 MNHEY, CDR2 SMNVEV (reference sequence). CDR3 sequence (DNA): TGTGCCAGCGGACAGGGGAACACCGGGGAGCTGTTTTTT. It specifies CASGQGNTGELFF.

The chain links TRBV29-1 to TRBJ2-3; tentative D call: TRBD2 (6 bases). The CDR3 extends over 14 amino acids. Germline V gene data show CDR1 as SQVTM and CDR2 as ANQGSEA. V was cut by 4 bases and J by 4 bases, with 15 bases left in between. CDR3 sequence: CSVGVSGVADTQYF. The CDR3 region has the DNA TGCAGCGTTGGGGTTAGCGGTGTCGCAGATACGCAGTATTTT.

The chain couples TRBV27 to TRBJ2-1; TRBD2 matches 9 bases. Per the germline V gene, CDR1 is MNHEY and CDR2 is SMNVEV (reference sequence). With V trimmed by 5 bases and J by 6 bases, 5 bases remained unmatched. The CDR3 length is 14 residues. CDR3 amino acids: CASSRLAGPNEQFF. The CDR3, as DNA: TGTGCCAGCAGTCGCCTAGCGGGACCCAATGAGCAGTTCTTC.

In its sample, this clone was seen once. The genes are TRBV3-1 (or the pseudogene TRBV3-2) and TRBJ1-2; 8 bases line up with TRBD1. Germline trimming cut 4 bases from V and 10 bases from J; bases unmatched to any gene: 11. From germline, CDR1 is LGHDT and CDR2 YNNKEL (reference sequence). The CDR3 is made up of 14 amino acids. The CDR3 sequence: CASSRNRGTRVYTF. The DNA for the CDR3 is TGTGCCAGCAGCCGCAACAGGGGGACCCGGGTCTACACCTTC.

J is TRBJ2-2 and V is TRBV9; 7 bases match TRBD1. The ends lost 0 bases at V and 5 bases at J; junction bases unmatched: 7. This CDR3 has 16 residues. Germline V lookup: CDR1 SGDLS, CDR2 YYNGEE. This chain's CDR3 is CASSVVVGGGTGELFF. Written as DNA, the CDR3 is TGTGCCAGCAGCGTAGTTGTAGGGGGCGGGACCGGGGAGCTGTTTTTT.

This clone has a single count. The rearrangement joins TRBV25-1 to TRBJ2-3; TRBD1 agrees at 10 bases. The CDR3 runs 16 residues. V was pared by 4 bases and J by 4 bases, with 8 bases of the junction left unmatched. Per the germline V gene, CDR1 is MGHDK and CDR2 is SYGVNS. The CDR3 bases are TGTGCCAGCAGTGCCCTGGGACAGGGGTTCGCAGATACGCAGTATTTT. It yields the protein CASSALGQGFADTQYF.